The rows below give T cell receptor beta chains drawn from one sample of a study of response to subunit inactivated influenza vaccine. TCRdb ran MiXCR on the RT-PCR reads and lists one entry per CDR3 protein. Found here are 530,000 or so distinct CDR3 sequences, roughly 15% of them singletons; the top ten hold approximately 12%. Source: PBMCs from blood, taken roughly 12 days after vaccination. These receptors came from a man in his fifties or sixties who received an inactivated influenza vaccine. Each CDR3 is given with its conserved first and last residue. Each record gives: J gene, V gene, CDR3 length, clone size, D gene, CDR3 protein, CDR3 DNA. D genes are given only for firm matches. Only some rows state a clone size, as once, few, many or a class for expanded clones.

>TRBJ1-1|TRBV6-2/TRBV6-3|15|many|-
CASSYTAGANTEAFF
TGTGCCAGCAGTTACACGGCAGGGGCCAACACTGAAGCTTTCTTT
>TRBJ2-3|TRBV7-9|16|few|TRBD2
CASSLITSESTDTQYF
TGTGCCAGCAGCTTAATAACTAGCGAGAGCACAGATACGCAGTATTTT
>TRBJ1-2|TRBV15|12|few|TRBD1
CATSLQGDGYTF
TGTGCCACCAGCCTACAGGGGGATGGCTACACCTTC
>TRBJ2-7|TRBV20-1|12|few|TRBD1
CSAKTGGDEQYF
TGCAGTGCCAAGACAGGGGGGGACGAGCAGTACTTC
>TRBJ1-6|TRBV12-3/TRBV12-4|15|few|-
CASSLGGTRNSPLHF
TGTGCCAGCAGTTTAGGGGGAACACGTAATTCACCCCTCCACTTT
>TRBJ1-1|TRBV29-1|13|-|-
CSVVRGEKTEAFF
TGCAGCGTGGTACGGGGGGAAAAAACTGAAGCTTTCTTT
>TRBJ1-2|TRBV3-1|16|-|TRBD1
CASSESGTGVRYGYTF
TGTGCCAGCAGCGAAAGCGGGACAGGGGTTCGCTATGGCTACACCTTC
>TRBJ2-7|TRBV29-1|12|-|-
CSVLDGTYEQYF
TGCAGCGTTCTAGACGGGACCTACGAGCAGTACTTC
>TRBJ2-5|TRBV18|14|-|-
CASSFRQRKETQYF
TGTGCCAGCTCATTTAGACAGAGAAAAGAGACCCAGTACTTC
>TRBJ1-1|TRBV12-3/TRBV12-4|14|few|-
CASSFSRVNTEAFF
TGTGCCAGCAGTTTTTCCCGGGTGAACACTGAAGCTTTCTTT
>TRBJ2-7|TRBV6-5|15|-|TRBD1
CASSYSPDRGYEQYF
TGTGCCAGCAGTTACTCGCCGGACAGGGGCTACGAGCAGTACTTC
>TRBJ2-2|TRBV20-1|18|few|TRBD2
CSAEGLAGDRRNTGELFF
TGCAGTGCTGAGGGACTAGCGGGAGATCGCCGGAACACCGGGGAGCTGTTTTTT
>TRBJ1-5|TRBV7-8|12|-|-
CASSRVNQPQHF
TGTGCCAGCAGCAGGGTTAATCAGCCCCAGCATTTT
>TRBJ2-5|TRBV20-1|14|-|-
CSARFAGQTETQYF
TGCAGTGCTAGATTTGCGGGTCAGACAGAGACCCAGTACTTC
>TRBJ1-1|TRBV5-1|12|-|-
CASRETVGEAFF
TGCGCCAGCAGGGAAACAGTGGGGGAAGCTTTCTTT
>TRBJ2-7|TRBV12-3/TRBV12-4|15|-|TRBD2
CASSLAGGPSYEQYF
TGTGCCAGCAGTTTAGCGGGAGGGCCCTCTTACGAGCAGTACTTC
>TRBJ2-3|TRBV7-9|15|few|-
CASSLRGDRTDTQYF
TGTGCCAGCAGCTTAAGGGGGGACCGAACAGATACGCAGTATTTT
>TRBJ1-1|TRBV24-1|13|few|-
CATTIDGNTEAFF
TGTGCCACCACCATTGACGGGAACACTGAAGCTTTCTTT
>TRBJ2-1|TRBV4-2|16|few|TRBD2
CASSQEPSGSSNEQFF
TGTGCCAGCAGCCAAGAACCTAGCGGGAGCTCCAATGAGCAGTTCTTC
>TRBJ2-4|TRBV4-2|16|few|-
CASSQDRGQSKNIQYF
TGTGCCAGCAGCCAAGATCGAGGACAGTCCAAAAACATTCAGTACTTC
>TRBJ1-5|TRBV12-3/TRBV12-4|14|once|-
CASSFGGANQPQHF
TGTGCCAGCAGTTTCGGGGGCGCGAATCAGCCCCAGCATTTT
>TRBJ2-7|TRBV5-6|14|few|-
CASSLGAESYEQYF
TGTGCCAGCAGCTTGGGTGCAGAGAGCTACGAGCAGTACTTC
>TRBJ2-1|TRBV7-2|14|few|TRBD2
CASSSTGTRNEQFF
TGTGCCAGCAGCTCGACCGGGACTAGGAATGAGCAGTTCTTC
>TRBJ1-2|TRBV6-1|15|few|TRBD1
CASSGPGTGANGYTF
TGTGCCAGCAGCGGTCCCGGGACAGGGGCCAATGGCTACACCTTC
>TRBJ2-3|TRBV7-3|15|few|TRBD1
CASSPTGIRTDTQYF
TGTGCCAGCAGCCCGACAGGGATTAGGACAGATACGCAGTATTTT
>TRBJ2-3|TRBV29-1|15|many|-
CSVDGTPGRTDTQYF
TGCAGCGTTGACGGAACACCGGGGCGCACAGATACGCAGTATTTT
>TRBJ2-2|TRBV7-7|17|-|-
CASSLARSPTLTGELFF
TGTGCCAGCAGCTTAGCTAGGTCTCCAACCCTCACCGGGGAGCTGTTTTTT
>TRBJ2-7|TRBV9|15|-|TRBD2
CASSAGLAGEYEQYF
TGTGCCAGCAGCGCGGGACTAGCGGGAGAATACGAGCAGTACTTC
>TRBJ2-6|TRBV5-5|17|many|-
CASSGAVLLSGANVLTF
TGTGCCAGCAGTGGGGCCGTTCTTCTTTCTGGGGCCAACGTCCTGACTTTC
>TRBJ1-5|TRBV24-1|15|few|-
CATSDGQFSNQPQHF
TGTGCCACCAGTGATGGACAGTTTAGCAATCAGCCCCAGCATTTT
>TRBJ2-7|TRBV5-1|16|few|-
CASSILSGTRTYEQYF
TGCGCCAGCAGCATACTCTCCGGGACAAGAACTTACGAGCAGTACTTC